The 22 T cell receptor beta chains listed next were all sequenced from one sample in a study of sequential checkpoint blockade in melanoma. Generated by immunoSEQ multiplex PCR, the TCRdb table keeps only in-frame clones and is missing some. This repertoire shows approximately 12,000 clones, around 67% found once; its top ten account for under 30%. Treatment indicated: randomized to nivolumab then ipilimumab (arm A) or the reverse (arm B). The sample was CD8+ T cells sorted from blood (inferred from file names), taken from a patient given nivolumab and ipilimumab in sequence. The source is a human donor with melanoma.

The V gene is TRBV28, the J gene TRBJ2-7; D ambiguous. V shed 8 bases and J shed 5 bases, with 7 bases lying between them. Germline V gene lookup returns CDR1 MDHEN and CDR2 SYDVKM. The CDR3 consists of 10 residues. The chain's CDR3 is CASGQNEQYF. DNA of the CDR3: TGTGCCAGCGGTCAGAACGAGCAGTACTTC.

The chain joins TRBV7-2 to TRBJ1-1; unclear D gene. CDR3 length equals 13 residues. From germline, CDR1 is SGHTA and CDR2 FQGNSA. V lost 3 bases and J lost 4, with 9 bases in between. CDR3 sequence reads: CASSFEGGTEAFF. CDR3 nucleotide sequence: TGTGCCAGCAGCTTTGAAGGAGGCACTGAAGCTTTCTTT.

The genes are TRBV7-2 and TRBJ1-1; no clear D gene. Trimming removed 2 bases from V and 4 bases from J, with 11 bases in between. CDR3 length: 14 amino acids. Germline V CDR1 and CDR2: SGHTA, FQGNSA. CDR3 amino acids: CASSLRGGFTEAFF. For the CDR3, the DNA is TGTGCCAGCAGCTTAAGAGGTGGGTTCACTGAAGCTTTCTTT.

This sequence joins TRBV4-1 and TRBJ2-1; unclear D gene. This CDR3 has 13 residues. The germline V gene has CDR1 MGHRA and CDR2 YSYEKL. V lost 1 base to trimming and J lost 6 bases, with 7 bases between them. CDR3 protein: CASSQVSSNEQFF. The CDR3 bases are TGCGCCAGCAGCCAAGTTTCTTCCAATGAGCAGTTCTTC.

For the CDR3, the DNA is TGCGCCAGCAGCCAAGAGGGCGGCTACACCTTC. The encoded protein is CASSQEGGYTF. This sequence joins TRBV4-1 and TRBJ1-2; unclear D gene. In germline, CDR1 is MGHRA, CDR2 YSYEKL. The CDR3 sequence is 11 residues long. Trimming cost V 0 bases and J 8 bases, with 4 bases left between them.

This clone was seen a handful of times. The chain recombines TRBV19 with TRBJ1-1; no reliable D call. Germline CDR1 is LNHDA and CDR2 is SQIVND (reference sequence). V lost 7 bases, J lost 4 bases, and 16 bases lay in between. This CDR3 contains 14 residues. CDR3 protein: CASTRGSSVTEAFF. The CDR3 DNA is TGTGCCAGTACCCGTGGTTCGTCGGTCACTGAAGCTTTCTTT.

This sequence joins TRBV7-9 and TRBJ1-2, with 8 bases fitting TRBD1. The germline V gene has CDR1 SEHNR and CDR2 FQNEAQ (reference sequence). The CDR3 spans 14 residues. Trimming cost V 3 bases and J 6 bases; bases outside gene matches: 6. The DNA for the CDR3 is TGTGCCAGCAGCTTTGGGACAGGAACGGATGGCTACACCTTC. This encodes CASSFGTGTDGYTF. The entire variable domain, with the rest obtained from reference TRBV7-9 and TRBJ1-2, is as follows: DTGVSQNPRHKITKRGQNVTFRCDPISEHNRLYWYRQTLGQGPEFLTYFQNEAQLEKSRLLSDRFSAERPKGSFSTLEIQRTEQGDSAMYLCASSFGTGTDGYTFGSGTRLTVV.

The V gene is TRBV5-6, the J gene TRBJ2-6; no clear D. V was trimmed by 2 bases and J by 0 bases, leaving 12 bases between them. Per the germline V gene, CDR1 is SGHDT and CDR2 is YYEEEE. The CDR3 is 17 amino acids. CDR3 nucleotides: TGTGCCAGCAGCTTCGCAGGTTTTTCCTCTGGGGCCAACGTCCTGACTTTC. As protein: CASSFAGFSSGANVLTF.

V and J are TRBV4-2 and TRBJ1-5; 7 positions agree with TRBD1. There are 14 residues in the CDR3. Germline V CDR1 and CDR2: LGHNA, YNFKEQ. Unmatched junction bases numbered 3, after V lost 1 base and J lost 6 bases. Written as DNA, the CDR3 is TGTGCCAGCAGCCAAGTAGGGGGCGGTCAGCCCCAGCATTTT. Translating gives CASSQVGGGQPQHF.

The chain has TRBV2 and TRBJ2-1, with TRBD2 matching over 13 bases. J lost 2 bases, V lost 3 bases, and 1 base had no gene match. Germline V CDR1 and CDR2: SNHLY, FYNNEI. The CDR3 contains 16 residues. The CDR3 loop reads CASSDGLAGAYNEQFF. For the CDR3, the DNA is TGTGCCAGCAGTGATGGACTAGCGGGGGCCTACAATGAGCAGTTCTTC.

This clone occurred a few times. This chain links TRBV25-1 with TRBJ2-3, with D possibly matching TRBD1 (6 bases). Trimming shortened V by 5 bases and J by 2 bases, and 11 bases separated the two germline ends. This CDR3 is 14 amino acids long. Germline CDR1 is MGHDK and CDR2 is SYGVNS. CDR3 bases: TGTGCCAGCAGTTATAACAGGGACACAGATACGCAGTATTTT. Translation: CASSYNRDTDTQYF.

This chain connects TRBV6-6 to TRBJ2-7; 9 bases agree with TRBD1. In germline, CDR1 is MNHNY, CDR2 SVGAGI (reference sequence). Trimming at V came to 6 bases and at J to 4 bases, leaving 7 bases not matched to a gene. This CDR3 has 14 amino acids. In DNA form, the CDR3 reads TGTGCCAGCAGCCCCGGGACAGGGAAGTACGAGCAGTACTTC. Its protein is CASSPGTGKYEQYF.

By frequency in the sample, this clone is medium-sized. The chain recombines TRBV19 with TRBJ1-5, with D unresolved. V was pared by 3 bases and J by 0 bases, with 9 bases between. The CDR3 has 15 amino acids. The germline CDR1 and CDR2 sequences are LNHDA and SQIVND (reference sequence). CDR3 in amino acids: CASSIQANSNQPQHF. The CDR3, as DNA: TGTGCCAGTAGTATCCAGGCCAATAGCAATCAGCCCCAGCATTTT.

The chain uses TRBV27 and TRBJ2-7; the D gene is possibly TRBD2 (5 bases). The germline gives CDR1 MNHEY, CDR2 SMNVEV (reference sequence). Trimming pared 3 bases from V and 2 bases from J, leaving 20 bases between. The CDR3 length is 17 residues. The CDR3 loop reads CASSFVPSSSGAYEQYF. The DNA of the CDR3 is TGTGCCAGCAGTTTTGTCCCGTCGTCGAGCGGCGCCTACGAGCAGTACTTC.

This chain joins TRBV7-9 and TRBJ2-3; D gene unclear. From germline, CDR1 is SEHNR and CDR2 FQNEAQ (reference sequence). This CDR3 comprises 16 residues. The V end was cut by 2 bases, the J end by 4 bases, with 16 bases between. The CDR3 spells CASSLPLDAVADTQYF. The DNA of the CDR3 is TGTGCCAGCAGCTTACCCCTAGACGCTGTCGCAGATACGCAGTATTTT. Variable domain in full (rest from reference TRBV7-9 and TRBJ2-3): DTGVSQNPRHKITKRGQNVTFRCDPISEHNRLYWYRQTLGQGPEFLTYFQNEAQLEKSRLLSDRFSAERPKGSFSTLEIQRTEQGDSAMYLCASSLPLDAVADTQYFGPGTRLTVL.

The chain is built from TRBV12-5 and TRBJ2-1; 10 nucleotides agree with TRBD1. Losses at the gene ends were 5 bases for V and 6 bases for J; bases not matched to a gene: 4. Germline loops: CDR1 LGHNT, CDR2 FRNRAP. CDR3 length: 14 residues. The CDR3 sequence is CASGPGQGFNEQFF. CDR3 bases: TGTGCTAGTGGTCCGGGACAGGGGTTCAATGAGCAGTTCTTC. Combining the CDR3 with reference TRBV12-5 and TRBJ2-1 gives the whole variable domain DARVTQTPRHKVTEMGQEVTMRCQPILGHNTVFWYRQTMMQGLELLAYFRNRAPLDDSGMPKDRFSAEMPDATLATLKIQPSEPRDSAVYFCASGPGQGFNEQFFGPGTRLTVL.

The genes are TRBV2 and TRBJ2-1; 10 nucleotides match TRBD2. The CDR3 totals 16 residues. Trimming removed 0 bases from V and 6 bases from J; junction bases left unmatched: 5. Germline loops: CDR1 SNHLY, CDR2 FYNNEI. This CDR3 reads CASSEAAPSGGNEQFF. In nucleotides, the CDR3 is TGTGCCAGCAGTGAAGCGGCTCCTAGCGGGGGCAATGAGCAGTTCTTC.

In DNA form, the CDR3 reads TGTGCCAGCAGTGAACTAGCGGAGGTTGATACGCAGTATTTT. Its protein product is CASSELAEVDTQYF. V usage is TRBV6-4 and J usage is TRBJ2-3, with TRBD2 matching 8 bases. Trimming cost V 3 bases and J 6 bases; bases outside gene matches: 5. The CDR3 has 14 residues. The germline V gene has CDR1 MRHNA and CDR2 SNTAGT.

The chain combines TRBV4-2 with TRBJ2-1; TRBD2 agrees at 7 bases. V was clipped by 0 bases and J by 4 bases; unmatched bases: 12. This CDR3 region has 18 residues. Germline values: CDR1 LGHNA, CDR2 YNFKEQ. CDR3 protein: CASSQDLNHGGGYNEQFF. CDR3 in DNA: TGTGCCAGCAGCCAAGATTTGAACCACGGCGGGGGTTACAATGAGCAGTTCTTC.

This chain joins TRBV9 and TRBJ1-1, with 7 positions matching TRBD1. CDR1 and CDR2 (germline): SGDLS, YYNGEE. Losses at the gene ends were 3 bases for V and 0 bases for J; bases not matched to a gene: 8. This CDR3 comprises 16 residues. The CDR3 region is CASSGGEGAMNTEAFF. The CDR3 coding sequence is TGTGCCAGCAGCGGCGGCGAGGGGGCAATGAACACTGAAGCTTTCTTT.

V usage is TRBV4-2 and J usage is TRBJ2-1; tentative D call: TRBD2 (7 bases). Germline values: CDR1 LGHNA, CDR2 YNFKEQ. The CDR3 loop spans 15 amino acids. V was pared by 6 bases and J by 4 bases, with 16 bases between. CDR3 amino acids: CASSPGGGGYNEQFF. The CDR3 DNA follows: TGTGCCAGCAGTCCCGGGGGCGGGGGATACAATGAGCAGTTCTTC.

The chain has TRBV7-9 and TRBJ2-7; 11 bases are a match to TRBD2. Trimming cost V 6 bases and J 2 bases; bases outside gene matches: 9. Germline loops: CDR1 SEHNR, CDR2 FQNEAQ (reference sequence). The CDR3 spans 16 residues. The CDR3, as DNA: TGTGCCAGCAGAGGCGGGGCTAGCGGGGGGACCTACGAGCAGTACTTC. Its translation: CASRGGASGGTYEQYF.